A selection of T cell receptor beta chains follows, all from one sample in a study of OX40 agonist ivuxolimab in advanced cancers. Here immunoSEQ multiplex PCR was the method, and the copy in TCRdb shows in-frame clones only, minus some. Among over 80,000 clones listed, about four fifths were seen once. This sample comprised CD4+ or CD8+ T cells sorted from blood, obtained in a trial of the OX40 agonist ivuxolimab. The receptors come from an adult with an advanced solid tumor such as melanoma, head and neck, liver or kidney cancer. Each CDR3 is given with its conserved first and last residue.

>TRBV29-1
CSVEISTDTQYF
>TRBV19
CASSPHRANEQYF
>TRBV6-5
CASSNPPNYGYTF
>TRBV18
CASASTDTQYF
>TRBV6-5
CASREAQRSYEQYF
>TRBV7-2
CASSFSGGAGTDTQYF
>TRBV7-9
CASSPGTAEAFF
>TRBV19
CAAGGSYGNQPQHF
>TRBV6-5
CASGGSLYEQYF
>TRBV27
CASRVTASSGNTIYF
>TRBV6-5
CASSYRENEKLFF
>TRBV15
CATSRVAGEAYEQYF
>TRBV7-9
CASRLLTGLNEKLFF
>TRBV5-4
CASSEGTDSYEQYF
>TRBV12-5
CASGPLLGDEQFF
>TRBV6-5
CASTLRPGLHEQFF
>TRBV2
CASRNDGGAYNEQFF
>TRBV7-6
CASSSRGITYNEQFF
>TRBV7-8
CASRRGQNLGTQYF
>TRBV6-6
CASSYSQGRNYGYTF
>TRBV6-6
CASRSGGRTDTQYF
>TRBV4-3
CASSQAGILADGYTF
>TRBV4-1
CASSPGPDRERTEAFF
>TRBV19
CASSVGAWRPQHF
>TRBV6-6
CASSYGPGKNSPLHF
>TRBV5-3
CARSLLRRTGSMTNEKLFF
>TRBV7-9
CASSLRLGGGTSYEQYF
>TRBV6-1
CASRDSGSYNEQFF
>TRBV7-2
CASSFTDTQYF
>TRBV7-2
CASRIGISGNTIYF
>TRBV5-1
CASSGGLAGFETQYF
>TRBV4-1
CASSRYRGFPDGYTF
>TRBV2
CASGWDRFGRDTGELFF
>TRBV7-9
CASSPRTSGENIQYF
>TRBV25-1
CASLSRGGTPPYEQYF
>TRBV5-4
CASSLVGRGSTDTQYF
>TRBV7-9
CASSSLTRGETQYF
>TRBV7-6
CASGPSGRAWETQYF
>TRBV10-3
CAISAVLQGSEAFF
>TRBV2
CASSDGSSYEQYF
>TRBV6-4
CASSENSLNTEAFF
>TRBV2
CASMASGSSTGELFF
>TRBV5-1
CASSLFRGLNPAGELFF
>TRBV5-6
CASSLVTGDGYTF
>TRBV7-8
CASSFPGGQPQHF
>TRBV10-3
CAISRREWNTEAFF
>TRBV29-1
CSVAGTGENEQFF
>TRBV4-2
CASSQDLASGRTHQETQYF
>TRBV5-1
CASSPGQGNGNTIYF